Each of the 19 T cell receptor beta chains below was sequenced from the same sample in a study of regulatory T cells in long-lasting Graves disease. Researchers made TCR beta libraries by using iRepertoire HTBI primers and running Arm-PCR on CDR3 regions. TCRdb independently ran MiXCR on the multiplex PCR reads; one entry per CDR3 protein. Of around 460,000 distinct CDR3 sequences listed, 11% to 15% are singletons. Specified time point: newly diagnosed GD, antithyroid drugs for less than 3 months. PBMCs were the source of the RNA used for TCR sequencing. These same records also appear under a second study, on T cells in Graves' hyperthyroidism and ophthalmopathy.

The specimen was peripheral blood mononuclear cells (PBMCs), collected at new diagnosis, from a patient treated with antithyroid drugs. The receptors shown here come from a woman in her forties or fifties with Graves disease.

This clonotype was observed at least ten times. V is TRBV28 and J is TRBJ2-2; TRBD2 matches 10 bases. The CDR3 totals 18 residues. Germline CDR1 is MDHEN and CDR2 is SYDVKM. Losses at the gene ends were 1 base for V and 5 bases for J; bases not matched to a gene: 10. The CDR3 sequence: CASSLLFRIAGGTGELFF. The CDR3 nucleotides read TGTGCCAGCAGTTTATTGTTCCGGATAGCGGGGGGAACCGGGGAGCTGTTTTTT.

This clonotype was counted many times. The chain links TRBV6-2 or TRBV6-3 to TRBJ2-1, with D tentatively TRBD2 (6 bases). The CDR3 totals 15 residues. V was pared by 2 bases and J by 0 bases, with 8 bases between. The germline V gene has CDR1 MNHEY and CDR2 SVGEGT. The CDR3 region has the DNA TGTGCCAGCAGTTACGAGGGAGGCTCCTACAATGAGCAGTTCTTC. Its protein is CASSYEGGSYNEQFF.

This clonotype has at least ten counts. V gene TRBV10-1 combines with J gene TRBJ1-1, with 7 bases that match TRBD1. The CDR3 loop spans 14 amino acids. J was trimmed by 5 bases and V by 5 bases; bases with no gene match: 8. The germline CDR1 and CDR2 sequences are WNHNN and SYGVQD (reference sequence). CDR3 coding DNA: TGCGCCAGCAGTTCCGACAGGGAAAGTACTGAAGCTTTCTTT. It codes for CASSSDRESTEAFF.

This clonotype showed up many times. The chain carries TRBV7-8 and TRBJ2-7; possible D gene TRBD2, 7 bases. Germline-derived CDR1 and CDR2 are SGHVS and FQNEAQ. V shed 0 bases and J shed 6 bases, with 21 bases lying between them. The CDR3 consists of 17 residues. The CDR3 sequence is CASSLAGGPRSRAEQYF. The DNA for the CDR3 is TGTGCCAGCAGCTTAGCCGGGGGGCCAAGGAGTCGAGCCGAGCAGTACTTC.

This clonotype was found many times. The chain combines TRBV18 with TRBJ2-2, with D perhaps matching TRBD2 (5 bases). The CDR3 has 15 residues. The germline gives CDR1 KGHSH, CDR2 LQKENI. V lost 2 bases, J lost 7 bases, and 14 bases lay in between. The CDR3 reads CASSPVRLPGGELFF. The CDR3 DNA is TGTGCCAGCTCACCAGTCCGACTACCGGGCGGGGAGCTGTTTTTT.

This clonotype was seen at least ten times. CDR3 region: CATSPSPGTGTYEQYF. CDR3 nucleotide sequence: TGTGCCACCAGTCCGTCCCCCGGGACAGGTACCTACGAGCAGTACTTC. V and J are TRBV24-1 and TRBJ2-7, with 8 bases lining up with TRBD1. J lost 2 bases, V lost 6 bases, and 11 bases had no gene match. The CDR3 covers 16 residues. Germline CDR1 and CDR2: KGHDR and SFDVKD.

This chain connects TRBV7-8 to TRBJ2-1; D is unresolved. V was pared by 7 bases and J by 8 bases, with 12 bases between. Germline V CDR1 and CDR2: SGHVS, FQNEAQ. This CDR3 is built from 12 residues. CDR3: CASNSRWDEQFF. As DNA, the CDR3 is TGTGCCAGCAACTCAAGGTGGGATGAGCAGTTCTTC.

The chain is built from TRBV7-2 and TRBJ1-1, with unresolved D. CDR3 length equals 12 residues. The germline CDR1 and CDR2 sequences are SGHTA and FQGNSA. Trimming removed 3 bases at V and 1 base at J, with 3 bases between. The CDR3, as DNA: TGTGCCAGCAGCTTCTGGAACACTGAAGCTTTCTTT. Its protein is CASSFWNTEAFF.

This clonotype has more than one count but fewer than ten. V is TRBV20-1 and J is TRBJ1-6; tentatively, D is TRBD1 (6 bases). Trimming removed 1 base from V and 6 bases from J, with 10 bases in between. Germline CDR1 reads DFQATT; CDR2 reads SNEGSKA (reference sequence). This CDR3 has 14 residues. As DNA, the CDR3 is TGCAGTGCTAGAGGGGCAGGGGTTAATTCACCCCTCCACTTT. It translates to CSARGAGVNSPLHF.

This chain connects TRBV19 to TRBJ2-3, with D hard to call. The CDR3 totals 14 residues. In germline, CDR1 is LNHDA, CDR2 SQIVND (reference sequence). V lost 5 bases and J 0 bases, leaving 9 bases between the germline ends. The CDR3 region is CASSPMRSTDTQYF. Here the CDR3 DNA reads TGTGCCAGTAGTCCCATGCGGAGCACAGATACGCAGTATTTT.

This clonotype has more than one count but fewer than ten. The chain combines TRBV5-5 with TRBJ1-3; D ambiguous. The germline V gene has CDR1 SGHKS and CDR2 YYEKEE (reference sequence). Trimming removed 0 bases from V and 1 base from J, with 8 bases in between. This CDR3 contains 15 residues. CDR3 protein: CASSLAGVSGNTIYF. In nucleotides, the CDR3 is TGTGCCAGCAGCTTGGCCGGGGTTTCTGGAAACACCATATATTTT. The variable domain in full, completed from reference TRBV5-5 and TRBJ1-3, reads DAGVTQSPTHLIKTRGQQVTLRCSPISGHKSVSWYQQVLGQGPQFIFQYYEKEERGRGNFPDRFSARQFPNYSSELNVNALLLGDSALYLCASSLAGVSGNTIYFGEGSWLTVV.

There are many counts of this clonotype. This chain uses TRBV28 with TRBJ1-4; the match to TRBD1 covers 7 bases. Germline CDR1 reads MDHEN; CDR2 reads SYDVKM. V shed 4 bases, J shed 4 bases, and the junction held 3 bases outside the gene matches. CDR3 length equals 14 residues. The DNA of the CDR3 is TGTGCCAGCAGTTCAGGGGGTTTTAATGAAAAACTGTTTTTT. Amino acid sequence: CASSSGGFNEKLFF.

In this sample, this clonotype turned up many times. The chain carries TRBV7-9 and TRBJ2-1, with 12 bases identical to TRBD2. With 5 bases clipped from V and 7 bases from J, the junction kept 15 bases outside the gene matches. Per germline, CDR1 SEHNR and CDR2 FQNEAQ (reference sequence). This CDR3 has 18 amino acids. Here the CDR3 DNA reads TGTGCCAGCAGCCGAAACGAGAACCCTAGCGGGAGGGCTAATGAGCAGTTCTTC. This translates into CASSRNENPSGRANEQFF.

The gene calls are TRBV9 and TRBJ2-5; possibly TRBD2 for D (5 bases). Trimming removed 0 bases at V and 4 bases at J, with 7 bases between. Germline values: CDR1 SGDLS, CDR2 YYNGEE. The CDR3 is 13 amino acids. As DNA, the CDR3 is TGTGCCAGCAGCGTAGGGAGCGGAGAGACCCAGTACTTC. It is translated as CASSVGSGETQYF.

This clonotype was recorded a few times. The DNA for the CDR3 is TGTGCCAGCAAGAAAGAGGGGGCGACTAATGAAAAACTGTTTTTT. Translating it yields CASKKEGATNEKLFF. V and J are TRBV2 and TRBJ1-4; 7 bases fit TRBD1. Per germline, CDR1 SNHLY and CDR2 FYNNEI. Trimming took 7 bases from V and 2 from J; bases not matched to a gene: 7. The CDR3 sequence is 15 residues long.

The chain couples TRBV4-1 to TRBJ2-7, with 8 bases identical to TRBD1. CDR1 is MGHRA, CDR2 YSYEKL, per germline. The CDR3 runs 14 residues. Trimming removed 4 bases from V and 2 bases from J; junction bases left unmatched: 4. Written as DNA, the CDR3 is TGCGCCAGCAGCCTTGACAGGGGCACCTACGAGCAGTACTTC. Its translation: CASSLDRGTYEQYF.

The DNA of the CDR3 is TGTGCCAGCAGTGATCCGTTGCGGTATGAGCAGTTCTTC. It translates to CASSDPLRYEQFF. This chain uses TRBV25-1 with TRBJ2-1; no firm D call. Trimming left V 3 bases short and J 8 bases short, with 11 bases between. The CDR3 has 13 residues. Germline V gene lookup returns CDR1 MGHDK and CDR2 SYGVNS.

The chain recombines TRBV19 with TRBJ2-3, with 8 bases that match TRBD1. The trim removed 3 bases at V and 1 base at J, leaving 3 bases unmatched. CDR1 and CDR2 from the germline V gene are LNHDA and SQIVND (reference sequence). CDR3 size: 15 residues. CDR3 in DNA: TGTGCCAGTAGTATCACGACAGGGGGCACAGATACGCAGTATTTT. It encodes CASSITTGGTDTQYF.

This clonotype was seen repeatedly, ten times or more. The J gene is TRBJ2-7, the V gene TRBV29-1; the D gene is possibly TRBD2 (5 bases). V was shortened by 4 bases and J by 3 bases, with 10 bases between the two germline ends. This CDR3 spans 12 amino acids. Germline V CDR1 and CDR2: SQVTM, ANQGSEA. DNA of the CDR3: TGCAGCGTTGCCCCCACTAGCTACGAGCAGTACTTC. It specifies CSVAPTSYEQYF.